This TCR beta chain was captured by sequencing in a study of blood T cell repertoires in COVID-19. As originally analysed: Nucleated cell counts were estimated from reference gene primer amplification. Using immunoSEQ multiplex PCR, the repertoire was profiled, and TCRdb retains in-frame clones only, with some absent. V and J calls and clone size come straight from that table; D and trimming were deduced from the DNA. The sample consists of about 150,000 clones, 80% of them appearing once. In germline, CDR1 is LGHNT, CDR2 FRNRAP. Trimming removed 1 base at V and 4 bases at J, with 7 bases between. The CDR3 loop spans 14 amino acids. A few counts support this clone.

Sequencing was carried out using peripheral blood. The clonotype was recovered from a man in his 60s with acute or convalescent COVID-19. The chain is built from TRBV12-5 and TRBJ1-4; no firm D call. The DNA of the CDR3 is TGTGCTAGTGGTTTGGGGGCAGGTAATGAAAAACTGTTTTTT. Translating gives CASGLGAGNEKLFF.